The T cell receptor (beta chain) described here comes from a study of cytomegalovirus exposure and HLA in healthy donors. General study findings and limits: The study put some 160 TCR beta chains on its list as cytomegalovirus-associated. As confirmed in vitro, a few CMV-associated chains were specific for CMV antigens.

Likely unrecorded immune exposures existed in these nominally healthy donors. Vbeta (60) and Jbeta (13) primers were used in the PCR. Authors' processing steps: Later, an analysis found some 80 million unique TCR beta chains, and 10 million to 11 million of these were shared. TCRdb's table, derived via immunoSEQ multiplex PCR, lists solely in-frame clones and lacks some. V, J and clone size are taken as reported in that table, and D and trimming were inferred from the DNA itself. This sample's table has roughly 80,000 clones. The length of the CDR3 is 15 residues. V dropped 4 bases and J dropped 5; count of bases not matched to a gene: 8. The germline V gene has CDR1 SGHRS and CDR2 YFSETQ. In regard to this clone: The antigen is undetermined.

V is TRBV5-1 and J is TRBJ1-1; 10 nucleotides agree with TRBD1. Sequencing was done on a sample of PBMCs. The receptor was isolated from a man aged 45-65 years in good health and CMV-seronegative. Written as DNA, the CDR3 is TGCGCCAGCAGCCCAGGGACAGGGGTTGGGACTGAAGCTTTCTTT. Its translation: CASSPGTGVGTEAFF.